This T cell receptor beta chain was sequenced in a study of blood T cell repertoires in COVID-19. Study as a whole: The United States, Italy and Spain were the sources of the acute and convalescent COVID-19 samples. Nucleic acid was either cDNA or gDNA, and it came from T cells, B-cell-depleted T cells, or PBMCs.

The germline V and J ends were trimmed by 0 bases and 5 bases, with 9 bases remaining between them. Germline CDR1 MNHEY, CDR2 SMNVEV (reference sequence). The length of the CDR3 is 14 residues. How the authors handled the data: Amplification of reference gene primers was used by the study to estimate nucleated cell counts. Using immunoSEQ multiplex PCR, the repertoire was profiled, and TCRdb retains in-frame clones only, with some absent. For V, J and clone size, that table is used; D and trimming come from the DNA. The sample has 150,000 or so clones; 70% to 90% are singletons. The origin of this receptor is a human donor in a cohort sampled during active COVID-19. The chain joins TRBV27 to TRBJ2-3; tentative D call: TRBD1 (6 bases). The specimen was peripheral blood. The CDR3 region is CASSLSTGGDTQYF. The CDR3 region has the DNA TGTGCCAGCAGTTTATCGACAGGCGGAGATACGCAGTATTTT.